This T cell receptor (beta chain) appears in the sequencing data of a study of OX40 agonist ivuxolimab in advanced cancers. The CDR3 sequence is 14 residues long. V was pared by 4 bases and J by 6 bases, with 14 bases between. The germline V gene has CDR1 SGHRS and CDR2 YFSETQ. Repertoires were generated with immunoSEQ multiplex PCR, while TCRdb's copy carries only in-frame clones and drops some. The table shows tens of thousands of clones, with about 88% occurring only once. The material sequenced was CD4+ or CD8+ T cells sorted from blood, taken in a trial of the OX40 agonist ivuxolimab. V is TRBV5-1 and J is TRBJ1-5; D possibly corresponds to TRBD1 (5 bases). The source of this sequence is an adult with an advanced solid tumor such as melanoma, head and neck, liver or kidney cancer. The CDR3 is CASSPNGGAQPQHF. The CDR3 DNA follows: TGCGCCAGCAGCCCGAACGGGGGTGCTCAGCCCCAGCATTTT.